The sequence of this TCR beta chain was determined in a study of identical twins. Whole-study findings and limits: Analyses of zero insertions could, in part, be confounded by invariant MAIT and iNKT cells.

This clonotype was seen more than once but under ten times. Its cognate antigen is unknown. The CDR3 length is 12 residues. Trimming removed 5 bases at V and 8 bases at J, with 10 bases between. MiXCR, applied by TCRdb to the 5' RACE reads, yields one record per CDR3 protein. The table includes approximately 700,000 distinct CDR3 sequences, about 20% detected once. The data were also submitted as part of a second study, on T cells expressing NK-cell markers. From that report: Sorted T-cell subsets CD3+CD56+NKG2C+, CD3+CD56+NKG2C- and CD3+CD56-NKG2C+ were TCR beta-sequenced. The authors applied an anti-gamma-delta TCR antibody in several experiments, and it restricted sorting to alpha-beta TCR T cells.

This clonotype originated in a woman between 18 and 29 years old in good health. Sequenced: PBMCs. The rearrangement uses TRBV12-3 or TRBV12-4 and TRBJ2-1; D tentatively fits TRBD1 or TRBD2 (6 bases each). The CDR3 DNA follows: TGTGCCAGCAGTAATAGGGGGGATGAGCAGTTCTTC. This translates into CASSNRGDEQFF.